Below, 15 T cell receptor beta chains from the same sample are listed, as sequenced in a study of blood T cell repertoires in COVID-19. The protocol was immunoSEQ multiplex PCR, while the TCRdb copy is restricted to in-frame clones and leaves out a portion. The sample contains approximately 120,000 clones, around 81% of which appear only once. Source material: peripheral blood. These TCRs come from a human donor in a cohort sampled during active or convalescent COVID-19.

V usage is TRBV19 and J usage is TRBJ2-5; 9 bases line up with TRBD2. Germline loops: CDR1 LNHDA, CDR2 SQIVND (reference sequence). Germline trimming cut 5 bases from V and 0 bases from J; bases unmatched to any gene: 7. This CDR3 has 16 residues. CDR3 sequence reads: CASSVSSGTNQETQYF. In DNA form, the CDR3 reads TGTGCCAGTAGTGTTTCTAGCGGGACGAACCAAGAGACCCAGTACTTC.

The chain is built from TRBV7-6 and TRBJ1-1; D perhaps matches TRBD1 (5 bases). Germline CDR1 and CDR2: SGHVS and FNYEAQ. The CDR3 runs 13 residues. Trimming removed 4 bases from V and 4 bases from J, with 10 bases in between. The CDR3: CASSWQGSTEAFF. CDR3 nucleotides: TGTGCCAGCAGCTGGCAGGGAAGCACTGAAGCTTTCTTT.

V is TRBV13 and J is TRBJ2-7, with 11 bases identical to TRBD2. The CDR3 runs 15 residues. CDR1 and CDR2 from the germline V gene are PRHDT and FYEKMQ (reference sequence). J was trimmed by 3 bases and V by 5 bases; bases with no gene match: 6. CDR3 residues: CASSHRTSGLYEQYF. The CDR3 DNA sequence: TGTGCCAGCAGCCACCGGACTAGCGGGCTCTACGAGCAGTACTTC.

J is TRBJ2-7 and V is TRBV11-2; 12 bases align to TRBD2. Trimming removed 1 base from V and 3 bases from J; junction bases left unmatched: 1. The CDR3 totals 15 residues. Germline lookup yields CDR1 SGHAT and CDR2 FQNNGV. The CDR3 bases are TGTGCCAGCAGCTTAGTACTAGCGGGGGGCTACGAGCAGTACTTC. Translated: CASSLVLAGGYEQYF. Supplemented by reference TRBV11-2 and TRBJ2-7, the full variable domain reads EAGVAQSPRYKIIEKRQSVAFWCNPISGHATLYWYQQILGQGPKLLIQFQNNGVVDDSQLPKDRFSAERLKGVDSTLKIQPAKLEDSAVYLCASSLVLAGGYEQYFGPGTRLTVT.

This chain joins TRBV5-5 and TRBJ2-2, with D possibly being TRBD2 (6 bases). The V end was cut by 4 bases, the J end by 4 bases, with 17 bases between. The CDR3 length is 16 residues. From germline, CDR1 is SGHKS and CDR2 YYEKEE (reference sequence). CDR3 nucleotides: TGTGCCAGCAGCGCTCTAGGAGGGGCTTTCACCGGGGAGCTGTTTTTT. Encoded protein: CASSALGGAFTGELFF.

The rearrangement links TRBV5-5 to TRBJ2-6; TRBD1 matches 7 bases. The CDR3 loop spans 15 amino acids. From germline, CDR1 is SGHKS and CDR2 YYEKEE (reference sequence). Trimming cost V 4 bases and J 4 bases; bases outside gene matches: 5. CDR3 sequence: CASSHRGDGANVLTF. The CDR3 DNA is TGTGCCAGCAGCCACAGGGGCGACGGGGCCAACGTCCTGACTTTC.

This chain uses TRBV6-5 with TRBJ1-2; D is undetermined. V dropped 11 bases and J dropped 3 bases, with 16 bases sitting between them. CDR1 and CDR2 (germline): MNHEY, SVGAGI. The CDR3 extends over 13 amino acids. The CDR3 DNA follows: TGTGCCGTCTTCTCCGGGAGGGACTATGGCTACACCTTC. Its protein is CAVFSGRDYGYTF.

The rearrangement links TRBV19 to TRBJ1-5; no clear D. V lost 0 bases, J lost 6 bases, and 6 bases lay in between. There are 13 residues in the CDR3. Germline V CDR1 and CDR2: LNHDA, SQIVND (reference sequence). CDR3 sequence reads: CASSIDEFQPQHF. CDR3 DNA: TGTGCCAGTAGTATAGATGAGTTTCAGCCCCAGCATTTT.

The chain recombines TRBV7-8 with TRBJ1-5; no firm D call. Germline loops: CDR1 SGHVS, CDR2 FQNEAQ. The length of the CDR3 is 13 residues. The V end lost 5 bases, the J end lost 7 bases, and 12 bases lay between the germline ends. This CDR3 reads CASSRGPSQPQHF. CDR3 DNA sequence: TGTGCCAGCAGCCGTGGGCCCAGCCAGCCCCAGCATTTT.

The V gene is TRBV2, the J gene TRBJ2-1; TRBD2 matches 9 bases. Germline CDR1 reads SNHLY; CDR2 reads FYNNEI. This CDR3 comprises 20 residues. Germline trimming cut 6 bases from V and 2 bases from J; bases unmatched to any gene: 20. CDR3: CASRPIPTSGPKRAYNEQFF. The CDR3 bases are TGTGCCAGCAGACCCATCCCGACTAGCGGCCCCAAAAGAGCCTACAATGAGCAGTTCTTC.

CDR3 loop: CASSSPRYTEAFF. Here the CDR3 DNA reads TGTGCCAGCAGCTCGCCGCGGTACACTGAAGCTTTCTTT. V gene TRBV7-2 combines with J gene TRBJ1-1; D gene ambiguous. V shed 4 bases and J shed 3 bases, with 9 bases lying between them. CDR1 and CDR2 (germline): SGHTA, FQGNSA. This CDR3 comprises 13 residues.

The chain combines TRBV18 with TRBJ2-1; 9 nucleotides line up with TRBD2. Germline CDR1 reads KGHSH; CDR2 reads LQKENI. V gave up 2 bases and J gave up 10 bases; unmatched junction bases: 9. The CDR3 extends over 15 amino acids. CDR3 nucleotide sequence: TGTGCCAGCTCACCATCTAGCGGGGCCAATGTAGAGCAGTTCTTC. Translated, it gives CASSPSSGANVEQFF.

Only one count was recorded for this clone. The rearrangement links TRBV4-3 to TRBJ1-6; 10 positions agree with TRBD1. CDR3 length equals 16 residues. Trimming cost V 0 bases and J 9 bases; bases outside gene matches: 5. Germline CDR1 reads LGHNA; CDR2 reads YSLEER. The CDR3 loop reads CASSQDGRDRGSPLHF. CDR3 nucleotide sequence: TGCGCCAGCAGCCAAGATGGTCGGGACAGGGGTTCACCCCTCCACTTT.

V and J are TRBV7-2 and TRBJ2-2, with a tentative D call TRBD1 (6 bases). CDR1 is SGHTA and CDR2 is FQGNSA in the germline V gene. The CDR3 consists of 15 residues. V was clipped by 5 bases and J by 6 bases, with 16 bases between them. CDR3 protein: CASSPRQVRSGELFF. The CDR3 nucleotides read TGTGCCAGCAGCCCCCGACAGGTTCGGTCCGGGGAGCTGTTTTTT.

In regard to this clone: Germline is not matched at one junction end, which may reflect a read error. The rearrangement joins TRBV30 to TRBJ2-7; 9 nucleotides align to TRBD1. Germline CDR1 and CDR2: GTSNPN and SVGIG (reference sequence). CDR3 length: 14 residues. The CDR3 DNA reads TGTGCCTGGACGGGACAGGGACGAGCCTACAAGCAGTACTTC. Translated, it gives CAWTGQGRAYKQYF.